This TCR beta chain was recovered during a study of glioma-infiltrating T cells after dendritic cell vaccination. Study observations and caveats: The cohort had few patients with full blood and tumor sets.

CDR1 is SGHTA and CDR2 is FQGNSA in the germline V gene. The V and J ends lost 6 bases and 5 bases respectively, with 19 bases between them. The CDR3 spans 15 residues. Details on this clone: As yet, its antigen is unknown.

Produced via immunoSEQ multiplex PCR; TCRdb's table is partial and in-frame only. The table shows tens of thousands of clones, with 79% occurring only once. Sequencing was performed on blood, taken before dendritic cell vaccination. This chain uses TRBV7-2 with TRBJ1-1, with a possible D match to TRBD1 (5 bases). This receptor was taken from a human donor with glioblastoma. CDR3 bases: TGTGCCAGCAGTCGAAATAGGGGTGCCGGGACTGAAGCTTTCTTT. As protein: CASSRNRGAGTEAFF.